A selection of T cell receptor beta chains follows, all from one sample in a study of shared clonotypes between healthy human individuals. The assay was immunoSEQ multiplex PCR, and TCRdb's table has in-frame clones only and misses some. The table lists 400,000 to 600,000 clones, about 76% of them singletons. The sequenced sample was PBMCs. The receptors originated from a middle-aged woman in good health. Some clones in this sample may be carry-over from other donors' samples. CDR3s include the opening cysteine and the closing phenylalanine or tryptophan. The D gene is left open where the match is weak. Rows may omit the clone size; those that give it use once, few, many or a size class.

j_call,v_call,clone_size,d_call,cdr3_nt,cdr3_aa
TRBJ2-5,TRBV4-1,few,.,TGCGCCAGCAGCCAAGAGCGGGACGGGCCCCAAGAGACCCAGTACTTC,CASSQERDGPQETQYF
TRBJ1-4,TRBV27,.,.,TGTGCCAGCAGTTGGGCCCACGGTGCGACTAATGAAAAACTGTTTTTT,CASSWAHGATNEKLFF
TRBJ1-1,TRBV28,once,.,TGTGCCAGCAGCCCCGCGGAGGGGGGCGCTTTCACTGAAGCTTTCTTT,CASSPAEGGAFTEAFF
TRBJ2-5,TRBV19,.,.,TGTGCCAGTAGTTGGGCCCACGCGGGGGCAGAGACCCAGTACTTC,CASSWAHAGAETQYF
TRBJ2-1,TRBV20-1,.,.,TGCAGTGCCCTGGAGCTCAATGAGCAGTTCTTC,CSALELNEQFF
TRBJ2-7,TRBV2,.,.,TGTGCCAGCGAAGAGCGGCTTTCCTACGAGCAGTACTTC,CASEERLSYEQYF
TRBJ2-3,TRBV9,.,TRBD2,TGTGCCAGCAGCGTAGTTGACGGGAGGGTCGCAGATACGCAGTATTTT,CASSVVDGRVADTQYF
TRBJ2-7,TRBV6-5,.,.,TGTGCCAGCGGACAGCAGGGCTACGAGCAGTACTTC,CASGQQGYEQYF
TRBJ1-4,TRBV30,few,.,TGTGCCTGGAGGCTGAGCATTGCAACTAATGAAAAACTGTTTTTT,CAWRLSIATNEKLFF
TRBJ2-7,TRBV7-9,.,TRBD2,TGTGCCAGCAGCCGGGGGGACTACGAGCAGTACTTC,CASSRGDYEQYF
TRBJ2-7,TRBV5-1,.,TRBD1,TGCGCCAGCAGCTTGGCCAGGGGGCCAGCCTACGAGCAGTACTTC,CASSLARGPAYEQYF
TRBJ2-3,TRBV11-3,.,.,TGTGCCAGCAGCTTCAGTTCGGGTAGCACAGATACGCAGTATTTT,CASSFSSGSTDTQYF
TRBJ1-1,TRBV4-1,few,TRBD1,TGCGCCAGCAGCTACAACAGGGGTTGGGACACTGAAGCTTTCTTT,CASSYNRGWDTEAFF
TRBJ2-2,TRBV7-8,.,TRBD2,TGTGCCAGCAGCCAACCTAGCGGAGGGAACACCGGGGAGCTGTTTTTT,CASSQPSGGNTGELFF
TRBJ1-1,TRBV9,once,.,TGTGCCAGCAGCGTATCGTCCCAAAACACTGAAGCTTTCTTT,CASSVSSQNTEAFF